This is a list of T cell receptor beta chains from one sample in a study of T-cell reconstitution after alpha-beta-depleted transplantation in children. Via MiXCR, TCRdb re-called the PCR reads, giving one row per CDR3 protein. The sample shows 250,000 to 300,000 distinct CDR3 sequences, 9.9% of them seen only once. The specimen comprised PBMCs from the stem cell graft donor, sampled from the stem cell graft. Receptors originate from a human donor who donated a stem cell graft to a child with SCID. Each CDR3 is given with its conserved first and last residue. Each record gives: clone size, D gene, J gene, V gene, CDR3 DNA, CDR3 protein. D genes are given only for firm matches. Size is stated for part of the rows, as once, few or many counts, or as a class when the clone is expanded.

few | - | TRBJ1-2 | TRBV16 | TGTGCCAGCAGCCCAAGGGCGCAAGGCTATGGCAACACCTTC | CASSPRAQGYGNTF
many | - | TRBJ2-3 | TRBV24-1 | TGTGCCACCAGTCAAGCAGATACGCAGTATTTT | CATSQADTQYF
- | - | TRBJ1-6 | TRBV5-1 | TGCGCCAGCAGCTTGGACACCTATAATTCACCCCTCCACTTT | CASSLDTYNSPLHF
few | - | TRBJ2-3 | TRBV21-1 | TGTGCCAGCAGCAAGTTGACTAGCGGGGGGATCGCAGATACGCAGTATTTT | CASSKLTSGGIADTQYF
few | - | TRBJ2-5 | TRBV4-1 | TGCGCCAGCAGCGTGACCCTCCAAGAGACCCAGTACTTC | CASSVTLQETQYF
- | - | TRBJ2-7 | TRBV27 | TGTGCCAGCAGTTTAGTTAAGGCAGGCGGAAGCGAGCAGTACTTC | CASSLVKAGGSEQYF
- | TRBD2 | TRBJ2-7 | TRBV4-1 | TGCGCCAGCAGCCTTCCGACTAGCGGGGGGCCTTCCACGATCTACGAGCAGTACTTC | CASSLPTSGGPSTIYEQYF
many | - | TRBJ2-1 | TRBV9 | TGTGCCAGCAGCGTCAGCTTTGGGGGGGGCAGCTCCTACAATGAGCAGTTCTTC | CASSVSFGGGSSYNEQFF
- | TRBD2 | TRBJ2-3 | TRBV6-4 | TGTGCCAGCAGTGGACTAGCGGGTCATACGCAGTATTTT | CASSGLAGHTQYF
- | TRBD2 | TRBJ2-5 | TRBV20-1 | TGCAGTGCTAGAGAAGGACTAGCGGGGGGGATACAAGAGACCCAGTACTTC | CSAREGLAGGIQETQYF
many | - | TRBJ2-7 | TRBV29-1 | TGCAGCGTTGGCTCAGGCCTCTACGAGCAGTACTTC | CSVGSGLYEQYF
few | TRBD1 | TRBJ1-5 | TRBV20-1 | TGCAGTGCTAGAGGTGGACAGGGCGGCCAGCCCCAGCATTTT | CSARGGQGGQPQHF
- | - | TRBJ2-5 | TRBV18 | TGTGCCAGCTCACCCCCGGTTGGGGAGACCCAGTACTTC | CASSPPVGETQYF
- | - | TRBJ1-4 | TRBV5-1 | TGCGCCAGCAGCTTGGTTCCAGCCTCGGTTAATGAAAAACTGTTTTTT | CASSLVPASVNEKLFF
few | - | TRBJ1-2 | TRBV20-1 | TGCAGTGCCCTGGGCGGCTATGGCTACACCTTC | CSALGGYGYTF
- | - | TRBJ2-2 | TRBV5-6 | TGTGCCAGCAGCTTGTTGGTAGGACTATCGAACACCGGGGAGCTGTTTTTT | CASSLLVGLSNTGELFF
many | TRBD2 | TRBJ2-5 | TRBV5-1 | TGCGCCAGCAGCGAAGGGACTAGCGAAGAGACCCAGTACTTC | CASSEGTSEETQYF
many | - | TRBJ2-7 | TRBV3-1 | TGTGCCAGCAGCCAAGGGTGGGCCAGCTCCTACGAGCAGTACTTC | CASSQGWASSYEQYF
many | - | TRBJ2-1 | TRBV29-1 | TGCAGCGTTGGTATAGGGTGGACTCATGAGCAGTTCTTC | CSVGIGWTHEQFF
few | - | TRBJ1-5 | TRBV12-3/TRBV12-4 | TGTGCCACAGGGGATCAGCCCCAGCATTTT | CATGDQPQHF
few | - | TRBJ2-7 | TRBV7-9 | TGTGCCAGCAGCCCAACCAACTACGAGCAGTACTTC | CASSPTNYEQYF
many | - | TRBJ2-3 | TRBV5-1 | TGCGCCAGCAGCTTTAACAGCCAAGGGTTCACAGATACGCAGTATTTT | CASSFNSQGFTDTQYF
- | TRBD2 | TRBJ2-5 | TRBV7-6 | TGTGCCAGCAGCTTTGTAGCGGGGGGTCCCCAAGAGACCCAGTACTTC | CASSFVAGGPQETQYF
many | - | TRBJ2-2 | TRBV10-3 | TGTGCCATCAGTGACGGGAACACCGGGGAGCTGTTTTTT | CAISDGNTGELFF
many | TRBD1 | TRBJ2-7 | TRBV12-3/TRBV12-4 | TGTGCCAGCAGGCCCGGGACAGGGAGCTACGAGCAGTACTTC | CASRPGTGSYEQYF
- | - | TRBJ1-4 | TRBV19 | TGTGCCACCAGTCGACGGTCAACTAATGAAAAACTGTTTTTT | CATSRRSTNEKLFF
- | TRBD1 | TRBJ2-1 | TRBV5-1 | TGCGCCAGCGGCACGGGACAGGGTTCCCATGAGCAGTTCTTC | CASGTGQGSHEQFF
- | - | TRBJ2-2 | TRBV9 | TGTGCCAGCAGCGTAAGGGGCACCGGGGAGCTGTTTTTT | CASSVRGTGELFF
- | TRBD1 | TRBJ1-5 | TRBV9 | TGTGCCAGCAGCGACGGGACAGGGCGCAATCAGCCCCAGCATTTT | CASSDGTGRNQPQHF
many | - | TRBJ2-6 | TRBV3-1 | TGTGCCAGCAGCCAGATAACTGGCTCTGGGGCCAACGTCCTGACTTTC | CASSQITGSGANVLTF
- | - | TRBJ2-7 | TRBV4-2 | TGTGCCAGCAGCCAAATCCCCGGATCCTACGAGCAGTACTTC | CASSQIPGSYEQYF